These 7 T cell receptor beta chains were sequenced from one sample in a study of immune evolution from preneoplasia to lung adenocarcinoma. Data came from immunoSEQ multiplex PCR; TCRdb stores just in-frame clones and leaves some out. The table has some 7,400 clones, roughly three quarters seen once; the top ten hold roughly 8.3%. Source material: FFPE minimally invasive lung adenocarcinoma tissue. The receptor set was obtained from a person between 65 and 79 years old with lung adenocarcinoma.

This clone was detected once. The chain links TRBV6-5 to TRBJ2-2; D is ambiguous. Trimming pared 1 base from V and 7 bases from J, leaving 13 bases between. The CDR3 loop spans 15 amino acids. Germline values: CDR1 MNHEY, CDR2 SVGAGI. CDR3 amino acids: CASSYFIGRLGELFF. The DNA of the CDR3 is TGTGCCAGCAGTTACTTCATCGGCCGACTCGGGGAGCTGTTTTTT.

This rearrangement joins TRBV7-9 to TRBJ2-2, with TRBD2 matching 14 bases. This CDR3 has 16 amino acids. The germline CDR1 and CDR2 sequences are SEHNR and FQNEAQ (reference sequence). V was clipped by 5 bases and J by 7 bases; unmatched bases: 6. CDR3 loop: CASSPTGTSGGGELFF. The DNA for the CDR3 is TGTGCCAGCAGCCCCACCGGGACTAGCGGGGGCGGGGAGCTGTTTTTT.

V and J are TRBV4-1 and TRBJ1-1; perhaps TRBD1 as D (6 bases). Trimming took off 0 bases at V and 3 bases at J, with 14 bases between the two ends. Germline V gives CDR1 MGHRA, CDR2 YSYEKL. The CDR3 extends over 16 amino acids. The CDR3 sequence is CASSQELGGSDTEAFF. CDR3 DNA sequence: TGCGCCAGCAGCCAAGAATTAGGGGGATCGGACACTGAAGCTTTCTTT.

This chain uses TRBV29-1 with TRBJ1-1; possible D gene TRBD1, 6 bases. This CDR3 is built from 13 residues. Germline V gives CDR1 SQVTM, CDR2 ANQGSEA. V lost 7 bases to trimming and J lost 2 bases, with 14 bases between them. The CDR3 protein is CSAGTGHNTEAFF. In nucleotides, the CDR3 is TGCAGCGCCGGCACGGGACATAACACTGAAGCTTTCTTT. Together with reference TRBV29-1 and TRBJ1-1, the CDR3 gives the full variable domain: SAVISQKPSRDICQRGTSLTIQCQVDSQVTMMFWYRQQPGQSLTLIATANQGSEATYESGFVIDKFPISRPNLTFSTLTVSNMSPEDSSIYLCSAGTGHNTEAFFGQGTRLTVV.

The sample holds one count of this clone. The chain carries TRBV19 and TRBJ1-4; D not resolved. CDR3 size: 15 residues. CDR1 is LNHDA, CDR2 SQIVND, per germline (reference sequence). The ends were cut back, 7 bases at V and 7 bases at J, with 19 bases in the middle. The CDR3 bases are TGTGCCAGTAATAAAAGGGCCCGTTCCAGTGAAAAACTGTTTTTT. Protein: CASNKRARSSEKLFF.

The chain combines TRBV4-1 with TRBJ2-5, with 7 nucleotides matching TRBD1. Germline CDR1 is MGHRA and CDR2 is YSYEKL. The CDR3 contains 14 residues. Germline trimming cut 0 bases from V and 5 bases from J; bases unmatched to any gene: 3. The CDR3 DNA reads as TGCGCCAGCAGCCAAGAAGGGGGCCGGGAGACCCAGTACTTC. It yields the protein CASSQEGGRETQYF.

A single count supports this clone. The same CDR3 also results from other DNA sequences found in this sample. This chain connects TRBV5-1 to TRBJ1-3, with D uncertain. The CDR3 has 14 amino acids. V lost 5 bases, J lost 1 base, and 10 bases lay in between. Germline V CDR1 and CDR2: SGHRS, YFSETQ. As DNA, the CDR3 is TGCGCCAGCAGGCGAGAGGGTTCTGGAAACACCATATATTTT. Its translation: CASRREGSGNTIYF.